This passage covers 31 T cell receptor beta chains from one sample sequenced in a study of blood T cell repertoires in COVID-19. Measured with immunoSEQ multiplex PCR; TCRdb has only the in-frame clones, and not every one. The data contain some 130,000 clones, around 89% of them singletons. The sample comprised peripheral blood. The receptor set was obtained from a man aged 45-60 years with acute or convalescent COVID-19.

This chain connects TRBV7-6 to TRBJ2-7, with 10 bases matching TRBD1. Losses at the gene ends were 5 bases for V and 5 bases for J; bases not matched to a gene: 9. The CDR3 consists of 15 residues. Germline assignment: CDR1 SGHVS and CDR2 FNYEAQ. The CDR3 bases are TGTGCCAGCAGCCCCCGGACAGGGGGGAGGGACGAGCAGTACTTC. Translation: CASSPRTGGRDEQYF.

This chain connects TRBV7-9 to TRBJ2-5; D is possibly TRBD1 (5 bases). The ends were cut back, 8 bases at V and 5 bases at J, with 12 bases in the middle. This CDR3 has 12 residues. Germline values: CDR1 SEHNR, CDR2 FQNEAQ (reference sequence). This CDR3 reads CASGGASETQYF. The CDR3 DNA is TGTGCCAGCGGTGGGGCCTCCGAGACCCAGTACTTC.

V usage is TRBV5-1 and J usage is TRBJ2-1, with TRBD2 matching 7 bases. The trim removed 4 bases at V and 15 bases at J, leaving 10 bases unmatched. This CDR3 spans 12 amino acids. Germline assignment: CDR1 SGHRS and CDR2 YFSETQ. CDR3 DNA sequence: TGCGCCAGCAGCGCCGGACTAGAGAGTCTGTTCTTC. Protein: CASSAGLESLFF.

V gene TRBV19 combines with J gene TRBJ1-5, with a possible D match to TRBD1 (5 bases). This CDR3 region has 15 residues. The germline CDR1 and CDR2 sequences are LNHDA and SQIVND (reference sequence). The V end lost 3 bases, the J end lost 7 bases, and 16 bases lay between the germline ends. The CDR3 here is CASSMGRVSTQPQHF. In nucleotides, the CDR3 is TGTGCCAGTAGTATGGGCAGGGTATCAACCCAGCCCCAGCATTTT.

This chain links TRBV10-1 with TRBJ1-5, with a possible D match to TRBD1 (5 bases). The CDR3 is 17 amino acids. The V gene lost 3 bases and the J gene lost 3 bases, with 18 bases spanning the gap. The germline gives CDR1 WNHNN, CDR2 SYGVQD (reference sequence). CDR3: CASSDPGTLGYNQPQHF. For the CDR3, the DNA is TGCGCCAGCAGTGACCCCGGGACTCTGGGATACAATCAGCCCCAGCATTTT.

The rearrangement uses TRBV28 and TRBJ1-2, with D possibly matching TRBD1 (6 bases). The germline V gene encodes CDR1 MDHEN and CDR2 SYDVKM. Trimming removed 6 bases from V and 8 bases from J, with 19 bases in between. The CDR3 is made up of 14 amino acids. Here the CDR3 reads CASRTPGGARGYTF. In nucleotides, the CDR3 is TGTGCCAGCAGGACCCCGGGGGGGGCGAGGGGCTACACCTTC.

The sample holds one count of this clone. This chain joins TRBV28 and TRBJ1-1; no definite D call. The CDR3 contains 14 residues. CDR1 is MDHEN, CDR2 SYDVKM, per germline. Trimming removed 5 bases from V and 1 base from J, with 11 bases in between. DNA of the CDR3: TGTGCCAGCAGTCTCGGAGGAGCGAACACTGAAGCTTTCTTT. It specifies CASSLGGANTEAFF.

The chain employs TRBV3-1 (or the pseudogene TRBV3-2) and TRBJ1-1; no definite D call. Germline V gene lookup returns CDR1 LGHDT and CDR2 YNNKEL (reference sequence). This CDR3 spans 15 amino acids. V was clipped by 3 bases and J by 0 bases, with 11 bases between them. CDR3 nucleotides: TGTGCCAGCAGCCACGGGATAGTAATGAACACTGAAGCTTTCTTT. Amino acids: CASSHGIVMNTEAFF.

This clone was recorded once. This rearrangement joins TRBV7-9 to TRBJ2-2, with TRBD1 as a possible D gene (6 bases). V lost 5 bases and J lost 3, with 16 bases in between. The CDR3 runs to 16 residues. Per the germline V gene, CDR1 is SEHNR and CDR2 is FQNEAQ (reference sequence). The CDR3, as DNA: TGTGCCAGCAGCCCCTATTGGGACACTGACACCGGGGAGCTGTTTTTT. This codes for CASSPYWDTDTGELFF.

This clone was seen just once. The chain joins TRBV5-1 to TRBJ2-5, with 16 positions matching TRBD2. The CDR3 runs to 17 residues. Unmatched junction bases numbered 8, after V lost 5 bases and J lost 4 bases. Germline V CDR1 and CDR2: SGHRS, YFSETQ. The CDR3 loop reads CASRPGTSGRAGETQYF. The CDR3 DNA is TGCGCCAGCAGACCCGGGACTAGCGGGAGGGCCGGAGAGACCCAGTACTTC.

V is TRBV5-1 and J is TRBJ2-7; TRBD1 agrees at 7 bases. The CDR3 contains 14 residues. CDR1 and CDR2 (germline): SGHRS, YFSETQ. The V and J ends lost 2 bases and 2 bases, in that order; junction bases with no gene match: 4. The CDR3 sequence: CASSFRDSTYEQYF. For the CDR3, the DNA is TGCGCCAGCAGCTTCCGGGACAGTACCTACGAGCAGTACTTC.

V usage is TRBV28 and J usage is TRBJ2-2; 10 nucleotides align to TRBD1. Germline CDR1 MDHEN, CDR2 SYDVKM. The CDR3 consists of 15 residues. Losses at the gene ends were 6 bases for V and 7 bases for J; bases not matched to a gene: 8. The CDR3 DNA sequence: TGTGCCAGCAGCTTGGGGACAGGGGTGGGCGGGGAGCTGTTTTTT. Translation gives CASSLGTGVGGELFF.

The genes are TRBV10-3 and TRBJ1-1, with 8 positions matching TRBD1. The V gene's germline CDR1 is ENHRY and CDR2 SYGVKD. The CDR3 length is 13 residues. V lost 7 bases and J lost 3; bases outside the gene matches: 4. The CDR3 DNA reads TGTGCCATCAAACTACAGGGGGACACTGAAGCTTTCTTT. Its translation: CAIKLQGDTEAFF.

The chain uses TRBV6-5 and TRBJ1-3, with D perhaps TRBD1 (6 bases). V was pared by 4 bases and J by 0 bases, with 10 bases between. The germline V gene encodes CDR1 MNHEY and CDR2 SVGAGI. This CDR3 region has 15 residues. As DNA, the CDR3 is TGTGCCAGCAGTTCCAGGGGATACTCTGGAAACACCATATATTTT. It is translated as CASSSRGYSGNTIYF.

This chain links TRBV6-5 with TRBJ2-7; tentatively, D is TRBD1 (5 bases). Per germline, CDR1 MNHEY and CDR2 SVGAGI. Trimming pared 5 bases from V and 3 bases from J, leaving 8 bases between. The CDR3 totals 12 residues. In nucleotides, the CDR3 is TGTGCCAGCAGTACAGGATACTACGAGCAGTACTTC. Translated: CASSTGYYEQYF.

V usage is TRBV5-4 and J usage is TRBJ1-1; D may be TRBD1 (5 bases). The CDR3 runs 14 residues. From germline, CDR1 is SGHNT and CDR2 YYREEE (reference sequence). V dropped 0 bases and J dropped 11 bases, with 17 bases sitting between them. CDR3: CASSLAESPKGAFF. The CDR3 nucleotides are TGTGCCAGCAGCTTGGCTGAGAGCCCTAAGGGGGCTTTCTTT.

This clone occurred a few times. The J gene is TRBJ1-2, the V gene TRBV3-1 (or the pseudogene TRBV3-2), with D possibly TRBD1 on 5 matching bases. The CDR3 extends over 16 amino acids. Deletions cut 1 base from V and 3 bases from J, with 15 bases between. CDR1 is LGHDT and CDR2 is YNNKEL in the germline V gene (reference sequence). The CDR3 DNA reads as TGTGCCAGCAGCCAAGGAAGGGCAGGGCTGCACTATGGCTACACCTTC. This encodes CASSQGRAGLHYGYTF.

The rearrangement links TRBV19 to TRBJ1-2; 10 bases match TRBD1. The CDR3 sequence is 14 residues long. Losses at the gene ends were 7 bases for V and 5 bases for J; bases not matched to a gene: 7. The germline V gene encodes CDR1 LNHDA and CDR2 SQIVND (reference sequence). CDR3 in amino acids: CASNSRTGGYGYTF. As DNA, the CDR3 is TGTGCCAGTAATTCTCGGACAGGGGGGTATGGCTACACCTTC.

This chain links TRBV24-1 with TRBJ2-3, with 9 bases that match TRBD2. There are 15 residues in the CDR3. The germline CDR1 and CDR2 sequences are KGHDR and SFDVKD. With 2 bases clipped from V and 3 bases from J, the junction kept 2 bases outside the gene matches. CDR3 amino acids: CATSDSREGTDTQYF. DNA of the CDR3: TGTGCCACCAGTGATTCGCGGGAGGGAACAGATACGCAGTATTTT.

The rearrangement uses TRBV10-3 and TRBJ1-5; 9 bases match TRBD1. From germline, CDR1 is ENHRY and CDR2 SYGVKD. With 3 bases clipped from V and 6 bases from J, the junction kept 3 bases outside the gene matches. There are 14 residues in the CDR3. Written as DNA, the CDR3 is TGTGCCATCAGTGAACAGGGGGCCGGTCAGCCCCAGCATTTT. This codes for CAISEQGAGQPQHF.

This chain links TRBV18 with TRBJ2-7; 10 bases are a match to TRBD1. CDR1 and CDR2 (germline): KGHSH, LQKENI. The CDR3 consists of 14 residues. Trimming cost V 6 bases and J 2 bases; bases outside gene matches: 4. The CDR3 DNA sequence: TGTGCCAGCTCCCGGACAGGGGGGACCTACGAGCAGTACTTC. It yields the protein CASSRTGGTYEQYF. Using reference TRBV18 and TRBJ2-7 for the parts outside the CDR3, the full variable domain is NAGVMQNPRHLVRRRGQEARLRCSPMKGHSHVYWYRQLPEEGLKFMVYLQKENIIDESGMPKERFSAEFPKEGPSILRIQQVVRGDSAAYFCASSRTGGTYEQYFGPGTRLTVT.

The chain uses TRBV5-1 and TRBJ2-1; D call uncertain. The CDR3 covers 15 residues. Trimming removed 0 bases at V and 0 bases at J, with 7 bases between. CDR1 is SGHRS and CDR2 is YFSETQ in the germline V gene. The CDR3 region is CASSLDPGSYNEQFF. The CDR3 nucleotides are TGCGCCAGCAGCTTGGACCCCGGCTCCTACAATGAGCAGTTCTTC.

The rearrangement links TRBV3-1 (or the pseudogene TRBV3-2) to TRBJ2-1; a possible D gene is TRBD2 (6 bases). Germline V lookup: CDR1 LGHDT, CDR2 YNNKEL (reference sequence). This CDR3 is built from 15 residues. V lost 0 bases to trimming and J lost 3 bases, with 9 bases between them. CDR3 residues: CASSQDVGLYNEQFF. The CDR3 DNA is TGTGCCAGCAGCCAAGATGTGGGACTCTACAATGAGCAGTTCTTC.

J is TRBJ1-4 and V is TRBV28; TRBD1 might be the D (6 bases). CDR1 is MDHEN and CDR2 is SYDVKM in the germline V gene. The CDR3 has 16 amino acids. Trimming shortened V by 2 bases and J by 8 bases, and 18 bases separated the two germline ends. This CDR3 is CASSLTALTGQEKLFF. The CDR3 DNA sequence: TGTGCCAGCAGTTTAACGGCCCTCACAGGGCAAGAAAAACTGTTTTTT.

The chain uses TRBV28 and TRBJ1-2, with D perhaps TRBD1 (6 bases). The germline V and J ends were trimmed by 7 bases and 5 bases, with 17 bases remaining between them. Germline loops: CDR1 MDHEN, CDR2 SYDVKM. The length of the CDR3 is 14 residues. The CDR3 DNA follows: TGTGCCAGCACCGGGGGAGGGGGAAGTTATGGCTACACCTTC. As protein: CASTGGGGSYGYTF.

The chain uses TRBV18 and TRBJ2-7; possibly TRBD1 for D (6 bases). The CDR3 loop spans 13 amino acids. Germline V lookup: CDR1 KGHSH, CDR2 LQKENI. Trimming took off 5 bases at V and 2 bases at J, with 10 bases between the two ends. CDR3 amino acids: CASSRQGPYEQYF. CDR3 nucleotide sequence: TGTGCCAGCTCAAGGCAGGGGCCCTACGAGCAGTACTTC.

This chain connects TRBV10-2 to TRBJ1-5; D call uncertain. Trimming took 8 bases from V and 2 from J, leaving 10 bases between them. CDR3 length: 13 residues. Germline V gene sequence: CDR1 WSHSY, CDR2 SAAADI. CDR3 DNA: TGCGCCAGCGCGGCAGAAGGCAATCAGCCCCAGCATTTT. This gives the protein CASAAEGNQPQHF.

V and J are TRBV20-1 and TRBJ2-1; 9 bases align to TRBD2. After removal of 3 bases from V and 4 bases from J, the junction contained 4 bases not matched to a gene. The CDR3 extends over 14 amino acids. Germline lookup yields CDR1 DFQATT and CDR2 SNEGSKA (reference sequence). The CDR3 nucleotides are TGCAGTGCTAGTCGGAGCGGGAGGTACAATGAGCAGTTCTTC. It translates to CSASRSGRYNEQFF.

The V and J genes are TRBV5-4 and TRBJ1-4, with D tentatively TRBD1 (6 bases). Trimming pared 4 bases from V and 7 bases from J, leaving 17 bases between. This CDR3 is 15 amino acids long. CDR1 is SGHNT and CDR2 is YYREEE in the germline V gene (reference sequence). The CDR3 is CASSTGGRGIEKLFF. The CDR3 nucleotides are TGTGCCAGCAGCACGGGGGGCAGGGGAATTGAAAAACTGTTTTTT.

The chain couples TRBV28 to TRBJ1-2, with D possibly matching TRBD1 (5 bases). This CDR3 is 17 amino acids long. Trimming pared 4 bases from V and 0 bases from J, leaving 18 bases between. Germline CDR1 is MDHEN and CDR2 is SYDVKM. The chain's CDR3 is CASSSLGGVLANYGYTF. The CDR3 nucleotides are TGTGCCAGCAGTTCTTTAGGAGGGGTCTTAGCTAACTATGGCTACACCTTC.

This chain connects TRBV12-3 or TRBV12-4 to TRBJ2-7; tentative D call: TRBD1 (5 bases). The V and J ends lost 6 bases and 3 bases respectively, with 9 bases between them. CDR3 size: 12 residues. CDR3 protein: CASSPDSYEQYF. CDR3 bases: TGTGCCAGCAGCCCCGACAGCTACGAGCAGTACTTC.